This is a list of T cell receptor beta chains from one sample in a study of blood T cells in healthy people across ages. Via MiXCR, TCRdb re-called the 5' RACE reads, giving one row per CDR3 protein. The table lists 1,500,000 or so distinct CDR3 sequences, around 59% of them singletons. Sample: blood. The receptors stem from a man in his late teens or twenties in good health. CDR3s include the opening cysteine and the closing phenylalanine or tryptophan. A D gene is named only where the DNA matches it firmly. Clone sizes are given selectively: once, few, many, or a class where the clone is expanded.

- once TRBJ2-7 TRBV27 CASSSPLSYSYEQYF TGTGCCAGCAGTTCTCCATTGAGTTACTCCTACGAGCAGTACTTC
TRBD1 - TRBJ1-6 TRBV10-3 CAISESPPTGYNSPLHF TGTGCCATCAGTGAGTCGCCCCCGACAGGGTATAATTCACCCCTCCACTTT
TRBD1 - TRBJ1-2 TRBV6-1 CASGPGTDITNYGYTF TGTGCCAGTGGGCCGGGGACAGACATTACTAACTATGGCTACACCTTC
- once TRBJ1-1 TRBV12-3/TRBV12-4 CASSHGSVAFF TGTGCCAGCAGCCACGGGTCCGTAGCTTTCTTT
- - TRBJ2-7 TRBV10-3 CAISARQVYEQYF TGTGCCATCAGTGCAAGACAGGTCTACGAGCAGTACTTC
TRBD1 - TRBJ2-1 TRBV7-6 CASSLADRGLHNEQFF TGTGCCAGCAGCTTGGCCGACAGGGGGCTTCACAATGAGCAGTTCTTC
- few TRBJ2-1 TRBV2 CASTLPQGYNEQFF TGTGCCAGCACTCTACCTCAGGGATACAATGAGCAGTTCTTC
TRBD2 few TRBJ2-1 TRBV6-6 CASSYSRTSGISNEQFF TGTGCCAGCAGTTACTCGAGGACTAGCGGGATTTCCAATGAGCAGTTCTTC
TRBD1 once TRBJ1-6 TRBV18 CASSPGQPTGIPLHF TGTGCCAGCTCACCGGGACAGCCAACGGGAATCCCCCTCCACTTT
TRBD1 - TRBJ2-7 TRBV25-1 CASSELGQGTYEQYF TGTGCCAGCAGTGAATTGGGACAGGGGACCTACGAGCAGTACTTC
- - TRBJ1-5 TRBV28 CASTRWGNQPQHF TGTGCCAGCACTAGGTGGGGCAATCAGCCCCAGCATTTT
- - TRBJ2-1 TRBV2 CASRGTGADNEQFF TGTGCCAGCAGGGGTACTGGGGCTGACAATGAGCAGTTCTTC
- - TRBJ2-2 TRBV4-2 CASSQDTAAANTGELFF TGTGCCAGCAGCCAAGATACTGCGGCCGCGAACACCGGGGAGCTGTTTTTT
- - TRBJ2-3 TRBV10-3 CAISESASTDTQYF TGTGCCATCAGTGAAAGCGCTAGCACAGATACGCAGTATTTT
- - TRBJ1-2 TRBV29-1 CSVGDSIARGNYGYTF TGCAGCGTGGGAGACAGTATAGCTCGCGGCAACTATGGCTACACCTTC
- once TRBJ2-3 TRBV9 CASRASDSTDTQYF TGTGCCAGCAGGGCTAGCGACAGCACAGATACGCAGTATTTT
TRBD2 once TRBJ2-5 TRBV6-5 CASSYSVGLAAQETQYF TGTGCCAGCAGTTACTCTGTGGGACTAGCGGCCCAAGAGACCCAGTACTTC
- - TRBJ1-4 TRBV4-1 CASSQDSEPYNEKLFF TGCGCCAGCAGCCAAGATTCGGAACCGTATAATGAAAAACTGTTTTTT
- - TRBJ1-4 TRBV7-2 CASSLARVNEKLFF TGTGCCAGCAGCTTAGCCAGGGTTAATGAAAAACTGTTTTTT
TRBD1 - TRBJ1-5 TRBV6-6 CASSKTGGSSSNQPQHF TGTGCCAGCAGTAAGACAGGGGGGAGTAGCAGCAATCAGCCCCAGCATTTT
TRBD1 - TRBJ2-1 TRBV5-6 CASSLEGAFYNEQFF TGTGCCAGCAGCTTAGAGGGGGCTTTCTACAATGAGCAGTTCTTC
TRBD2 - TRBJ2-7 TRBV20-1 CSAVGRAGASYVDEQYF TGCAGTGCTGTGGGGAGGGCGGGAGCCTCTTATGTAGACGAGCAGTACTTC
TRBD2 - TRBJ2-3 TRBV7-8 CASSLGTSGPTDTQYF TGTGCCAGCAGCTTAGGGACTAGCGGTCCCACAGATACGCAGTATTTT
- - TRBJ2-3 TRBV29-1 CSVEGWSTDTQYF TGCAGCGTTGAGGGCTGGAGCACAGATACGCAGTATTTT
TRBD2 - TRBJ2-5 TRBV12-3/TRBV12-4 CASSLGGGLTQETQYF TGTGCCAGCAGTTTAGGGGGGGGACTCACTCAAGAGACCCAGTACTTC
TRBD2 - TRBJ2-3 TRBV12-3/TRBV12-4 CASKTSGGLDTQYF TGTGCCTCTAAGACTAGCGGGGGTCTGGATACGCAGTATTTT
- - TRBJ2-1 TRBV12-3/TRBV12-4 CASSFTEYEQFF TGTGCCAGCAGTTTTACGGAGTATGAGCAGTTCTTC
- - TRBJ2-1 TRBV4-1 CASSQDLLGGSRKNEQFF TGCGCCAGCAGCCAAGATCTTCTAGGTGGTAGTAGGAAGAATGAGCAGTTCTTC
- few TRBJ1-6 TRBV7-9 CASSPQLMISPLHF TGTGCCAGCAGCCCTCAACTTATGATCTCACCCCTCCACTTT
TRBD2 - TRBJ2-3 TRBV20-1 CSANGLAGDSTDTQYF TGCAGTGCTAACGGACTAGCGGGAGACAGCACAGATACGCAGTATTTT
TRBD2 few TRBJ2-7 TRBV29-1 CSVERTSGSGGYEQYF TGCAGCGTTGAACGGACTAGCGGGAGTGGGGGCTACGAGCAGTACTTC
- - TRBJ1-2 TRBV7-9 CASSTLDDGYTF TGTGCCAGCAGCACCCTGGACGATGGCTACACCTTC
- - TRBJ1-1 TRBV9 CASSALPMGGAYTEAFF TGTGCCAGCAGCGCCCTGCCGATGGGAGGGGCGTACACTGAAGCTTTCTTT
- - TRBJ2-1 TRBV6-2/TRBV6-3 CASSYRAGSSYNEQFF TGTGCCAGCAGTTACCGGGCGGGAAGCTCCTACAATGAGCAGTTCTTC